The entry below gives a single T cell receptor (beta chain) sequence along with its context. Its antigen is not known. Germline and junction disagree at one end, which may indicate a read error. Amplification of TCR alpha and beta CDR3 regions from RNA used iRepertoire nested multiplex PCR. One-step reverse transcription and amplification started from roughly 100-400 ng of tissue mRNA or PBMC total RNA. MiXCR, run by TCRdb on the multiplex PCR reads, gives a single entry per CDR3 protein. The data show about 140,000 distinct CDR3 sequences, approximately 39% seen once. This record comes from a study of glioma-infiltrating T cells. Notes on the study in general: Tissue-blood divergence was below expectation in non-neoplastic patients, above in gliomas. Only very few CDR3 sequences appeared in both tissue and blood.

This CDR3 is 14 amino acids long. The rearrangement links TRBV12-3 or TRBV12-4 to TRBJ2-2; D is tentatively TRBD1 or TRBD2 (5 bases each). Sequencing used glioma tissue, nonneoplastic brain tissue, or PBMCs (not recorded which). The receptor's source is a human donor with low-grade glioma or glioblastoma, undergoing nonglioma brain surgery, or in good health (not recorded which). The CDR3 region is CASSPGPNTVELFF. The DNA of the CDR3 is TGTGCCAGCAGTCCGGGACCGAACACCGTGGAGCTGTTTTTT.